This TCR beta chain comes out of a study of vaccination and CD4 T cells after COVID-19. For the study at large: Collection of post-COVID samples occurred a median 101 days after diagnosis, spanning a range of 35 to 161.

The treatment denotes: approximately 9-day PBMC culture with coronavirus spike peptide pools or control peptides (ViraFEST assay). Sequenced with the Oncomine TCR Beta short-read assay was DNA taken from cultured CD4+ T cells. TCRdb recomputed calls from the PCR reads with MiXCR, one row per CDR3 protein. The table shows around 5,000 distinct CDR3 sequences, with about 40% occurring only once. Concerning this clonotype itself: Its antigen is currently unknown.

Trimming took 0 bases from V and 8 from J, leaving 20 bases between them. Per the germline V gene, CDR1 is DFQATT and CDR2 is SNEGSKA (reference sequence). This CDR3 spans 16 amino acids. Whole-study findings and limits: The appearance of a median roughly 83% of reactive clones in convalescent patients occurred only post-vaccination.

The chain combines TRBV20-1 with TRBJ2-1; no definite D call. The sample here was CD4+ T cells from blood, cultured in vitro, taken after SARS-CoV-2 vaccination. This TCR was sampled from a human donor who had recovered from COVID-19. The CDR3 is CSARDSPGRPGHEQFF. As DNA, the CDR3 is TGCAGTGCTAGAGATTCCCCCGGGCGGCCCGGGCATGAGCAGTTCTTC.